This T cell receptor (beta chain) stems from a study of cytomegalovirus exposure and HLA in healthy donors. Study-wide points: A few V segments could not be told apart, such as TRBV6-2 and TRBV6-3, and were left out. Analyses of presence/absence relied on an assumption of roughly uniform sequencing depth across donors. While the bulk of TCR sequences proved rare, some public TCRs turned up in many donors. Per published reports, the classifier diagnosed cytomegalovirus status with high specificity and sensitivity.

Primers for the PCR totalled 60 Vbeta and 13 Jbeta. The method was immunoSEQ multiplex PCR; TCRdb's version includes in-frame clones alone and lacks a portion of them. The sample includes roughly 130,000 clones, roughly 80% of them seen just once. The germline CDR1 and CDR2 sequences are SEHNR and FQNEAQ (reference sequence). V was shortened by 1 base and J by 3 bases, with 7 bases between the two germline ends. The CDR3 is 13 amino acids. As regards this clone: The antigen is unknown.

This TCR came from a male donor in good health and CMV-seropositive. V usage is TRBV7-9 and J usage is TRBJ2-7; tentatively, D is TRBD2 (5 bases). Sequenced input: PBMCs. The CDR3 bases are TGTGCCAGCAGCTTAGGGGAGCGCTACGAGCAGTACTTC. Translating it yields CASSLGERYEQYF. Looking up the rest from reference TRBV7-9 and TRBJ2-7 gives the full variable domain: DTGVSQNPRHKITKRGQNVTFRCDPISEHNRLYWYRQTLGQGPEFLTYFQNEAQLEKSRLLSDRFSAERPKGSFSTLEIQRTEQGDSAMYLCASSLGERYEQYFGPGTRLTVT.